Below are 32 T cell receptor beta chains sequenced from a single sample in a study of T cell changes during pregnancy in multiple sclerosis. Here immunoSEQ multiplex PCR was the method, and the copy in TCRdb shows in-frame clones only, minus some. This sample has roughly 50,000 clones, with 80% to 90% found just once. Material: CD8+ T cells from peripheral blood mononuclear cells, obtained in the second trimester of pregnancy. The source is a female donor with multiple sclerosis, enrolled in a pregnancy study.

The V call is TRBV4-2, the J call TRBJ1-1, with 8 bases identical to TRBD1. V lost 0 bases and J lost 4; bases outside the gene matches: 7. The germline CDR1 and CDR2 sequences are LGHNA and YNFKEQ. This CDR3 has 16 residues. The CDR3 region is CASSQEGAQGGTEAFF. CDR3 coding DNA: TGTGCCAGCAGCCAAGAAGGGGCACAGGGGGGCACTGAAGCTTTCTTT.

V gene TRBV29-1 combines with J gene TRBJ1-2; D ambiguous. Looked up from germline, CDR1 is SQVTM and CDR2 is ANQGSEA. The CDR3 covers 10 residues. V gave up 5 bases and J gave up 6 bases, with 7 bases separating them. CDR3 residues: CSVSGNGYTF. The DNA of the CDR3 is TGCAGCGTTTCGGGGAATGGCTACACCTTC.

This sequence joins TRBV2 and TRBJ2-1, with 7 bases that match TRBD2. The CDR3 has 16 residues. CDR1 SNHLY and CDR2 FYNNEI come from the germline V gene. The V segment lost 3 bases and the J segment 7 bases; nucleotides outside the gene matches: 12. CDR3 in amino acids: CASSDRLLAFSNEQFF. For the CDR3, the DNA is TGTGCCAGCAGTGACCGACTACTAGCGTTTTCAAATGAGCAGTTCTTC.

The chain carries TRBV5-1 and TRBJ2-7, with D unresolved. Trimming removed 3 bases at V and 4 bases at J, with 11 bases between. The CDR3 length is 13 residues. Germline CDR1 is SGHRS and CDR2 is YFSETQ. The CDR3 loop is CASSSRFSYEQYF. CDR3 DNA sequence: TGCGCCAGCAGCTCCCGATTTAGTTACGAGCAGTACTTC.

This clone appeared a few times. This chain links TRBV14 with TRBJ1-2, with D possibly being TRBD1 (5 bases). Germline CDR1 SGHDN, CDR2 FVKESK. The CDR3 covers 13 residues. The ends were cut back, 1 base at V and 2 bases at J, with 5 bases in the middle. The DNA of the CDR3 is TGTGCCAGCAGCCAAGGGACAAACTATGGCTACACCTTC. Translated, it gives CASSQGTNYGYTF.

This clone was seen only once. The genes are TRBV4-1 and TRBJ2-5; 8 nucleotides line up with TRBD2. V dropped 3 bases and J dropped 2; count of bases not matched to a gene: 8. The CDR3 has 16 amino acids. CDR1 and CDR2 from the germline V gene are MGHRA and YSYEKL. The CDR3 sequence: CASSHPGGDWQETQYF. Here the CDR3 DNA reads TGCGCCAGCAGCCACCCCGGGGGGGACTGGCAAGAGACCCAGTACTTC.

The chain is built from TRBV9 and TRBJ2-7; a weak D match, TRBD2 (6 bases). The ends were cut back, 4 bases at V and 7 bases at J, with 18 bases in the middle. Germline assignment: CDR1 SGDLS and CDR2 YYNGEE. The CDR3 loop spans 14 amino acids. CDR3 sequence: CASSPGTSEGEQYF. CDR3 nucleotides: TGTGCCAGCAGCCCCGGGACTTCCGAGGGGGAGCAGTACTTC.

The chain is built from TRBV29-1 and TRBJ1-1, with 12 bases fitting TRBD1. The CDR3 length is 16 residues. The germline CDR1 and CDR2 sequences are SQVTM and ANQGSEA. The CDR3 loop reads CSALLTGTGGGTEAFF. CDR3 nucleotides: TGCAGTGCCCTACTAACCGGGACAGGGGGCGGTACTGAAGCTTTCTTT.

The chain uses TRBV27 and TRBJ1-2; 9 nucleotides match TRBD1. Germline loops: CDR1 MNHEY, CDR2 SMNVEV (reference sequence). The J segment lost 3 bases and the V segment lost 3 bases, leaving 17 bases of the junction unmatched. The CDR3 covers 19 residues. CDR3 nucleotide sequence: TGTGCCAGCAGTTTTATTTGGAGCCGGGACAGGGAGGTCGACTATGGCTACACCTTC. Translating gives CASSFIWSRDREVDYGYTF.

V usage is TRBV9 and J usage is TRBJ1-3, with D maybe TRBD1 (5 bases). Germline loops: CDR1 SGDLS, CDR2 YYNGEE. The V end lost 2 bases, the J end lost 7 bases, and 16 bases lay between the germline ends. The CDR3 has 15 amino acids. This chain's CDR3 is CASSVASGSLNTIYF. In DNA, the CDR3 is TGTGCCAGCAGCGTGGCCTCAGGGTCTCTCAACACCATATATTTT.

The sample holds one count of this clone. The chain uses TRBV4-1 and TRBJ1-1, with 7 bases matching TRBD1. The CDR3 spans 16 residues. The germline V gene encodes CDR1 MGHRA and CDR2 YSYEKL. Germline trimming cut 3 bases from V and 1 base from J; bases unmatched to any gene: 8. CDR3 in amino acids: CASSQPNRGPNTEAFF. In DNA form, the CDR3 reads TGCGCCAGCAGCCAGCCTAACAGGGGCCCGAACACTGAAGCTTTCTTT.

The chain has TRBV15 and TRBJ2-1; D is possibly TRBD1 (5 bases). Germline V gene data show CDR1 as LNHNV and CDR2 as YYDKDF (reference sequence). V was clipped by 3 bases and J by 6 bases, with 12 bases between them. CDR3 length: 14 amino acids. The CDR3, as DNA: TGTGCCACCAGCAGCAGACGACAGAGCAATGAGCAGTTCTTC. Protein sequence: CATSSRRQSNEQFF. Complete variable domain (other parts from reference TRBV15 and TRBJ2-1): DAMVIQNPRYQVTQFGKPVTLSCSQTLNHNVMYWYQQKSSQAPKLLFHYYDKDFNNEADTPDNFQSRRPNTSFCFLDIRSPGLGDTAMYLCATSSRRQSNEQFFGPGTRLTVL.

The V gene is TRBV14, the J gene TRBJ2-7; 10 bases fit TRBD2. This CDR3 region has 16 residues. Germline lookup yields CDR1 SGHDN and CDR2 FVKESK. The V gene end was trimmed by 2 bases and the J gene end by 7 bases; junction bases not matched to a gene: 11. The CDR3 spells CASSQWGSGGDLEQYF. The CDR3 DNA sequence: TGTGCCAGCAGCCAATGGGGGAGCGGGGGGGACCTGGAGCAGTACTTC.

This chain uses TRBV6-1 with TRBJ1-2; 7 bases are shared with TRBD1. V shed 10 bases, J shed 4 bases, and the junction held 9 bases outside the gene matches. The CDR3 length is 13 residues. Germline CDR1 reads MNHNS; CDR2 reads SASEGT. Here the CDR3 reads CATPGQSLYGYTF. The DNA of the CDR3 is TGTGCCACCCCGGGACAGAGCCTCTATGGCTACACCTTC.

The chain couples TRBV4-1 to TRBJ2-1; TRBD2 matches at 7 bases. V trimming: 7 bases; J trimming: 7 bases; junction bases outside the gene matches: 13. The germline V gene has CDR1 MGHRA and CDR2 YSYEKL. The CDR3 length is 15 residues. CDR3 protein: CASTPGTIVLNEQFF. The CDR3 DNA sequence: TGCGCCAGCACCCCCGGGACTATCGTGCTGAATGAGCAGTTCTTC.

The V gene is TRBV4-1, the J gene TRBJ2-1; D not certain. Germline V gene lookup returns CDR1 MGHRA and CDR2 YSYEKL. This CDR3 comprises 12 residues. V was pared by 1 base and J by 6 bases, with 4 bases between. The CDR3 nucleotides read TGCGCCAGCAGCCAAGGAGGCAATGAGCAGTTCTTC. It translates to CASSQGGNEQFF.

J is TRBJ1-6 and V is TRBV2, with 8 positions matching TRBD1. Germline lookup yields CDR1 SNHLY and CDR2 FYNNEI. CDR3 size: 13 residues. The junction had 5 bases not matched to a gene; V was cut back by 6 bases and J by 10 bases. The CDR3: CASRDQGASPLHF. The CDR3 DNA sequence: TGTGCCAGCAGGGACCAGGGGGCATCACCCCTCCACTTT.

This sequence joins TRBV5-1 and TRBJ1-2; 8 bases are a match to TRBD1. J gave up 9 bases and V 3 bases, and 7 bases lay outside the gene matches. Germline V gene sequence: CDR1 SGHRS, CDR2 YFSETQ. CDR3 size: 13 residues. The CDR3 nucleotides are TGCGCCAGCAGCTCCGGGACAGGCTGGAGCTACACCTTC. It yields the protein CASSSGTGWSYTF. The full variable domain, in which reference TRBV5-1 and TRBJ1-2 provide the parts outside the CDR3, is KAGVTQTPRYLIKTRGQQVTLSCSPISGHRSVSWYQQTPGQGLQFLFEYFSETQRNKGNFPGRFSGRQFSNSRSEMNVSTLELGDSALYLCASSSGTGWSYTFGSGTRLTVV.

This chain links TRBV27 with TRBJ1-1; maybe TRBD1 (5 bases). This CDR3 contains 14 residues. Germline V CDR1 and CDR2: MNHEY, SMNVEV (reference sequence). Trimming took 6 bases from V and 3 from J, leaving 14 bases between them. The CDR3 spells CASRLGGGDTEAFF. The CDR3 nucleotides are TGTGCCAGCAGGTTGGGGGGAGGGGACACTGAAGCTTTCTTT.

This clone was counted once. This chain uses TRBV4-2 with TRBJ2-2; TRBD1 matches at 8 bases. CDR3 length: 15 amino acids. In germline, CDR1 is LGHNA, CDR2 YNFKEQ. J lost 7 bases, V lost 4 bases, and 8 bases had no gene match. The CDR3 nucleotides are TGTGCCAGCAGCCCCTCGACAGGGGAGGTCGGGGAGCTGTTTTTT. Residues: CASSPSTGEVGELFF.

This CDR3 is CASSFGSNEQFF. The CDR3 DNA reads as TGTGCCAGCAGCTTTGGTAGCAATGAGCAGTTCTTC. The chain joins TRBV5-6 to TRBJ2-1; no clear D gene. V dropped 2 bases and J dropped 6 bases, with 6 bases sitting between them. This CDR3 has 12 residues. Germline CDR1 and CDR2: SGHDT and YYEEEE.

This sequence joins TRBV29-1 and TRBJ2-5, with 10 nucleotides matching TRBD1. Germline V lookup: CDR1 SQVTM, CDR2 ANQGSEA. The CDR3 runs 13 residues. With 8 bases clipped from V and 3 bases from J, the junction kept 6 bases outside the gene matches. The CDR3 is CSHRQGAKETQYF. The CDR3 bases are TGCAGCCATAGACAGGGGGCGAAAGAGACCCAGTACTTC.

J is TRBJ2-7 and V is TRBV5-6, with TRBD2 matching 7 bases. The CDR3 totals 13 residues. Germline V gives CDR1 SGHDT, CDR2 YYEEEE. With V trimmed by 2 bases and J by 3 bases, 2 bases remained unmatched. The DNA for the CDR3 is TGTGCCAGCAGCTTCGGGGGGTTCTACGAGCAGTACTTC. Translating gives CASSFGGFYEQYF.

The chain joins TRBV5-5 to TRBJ1-2; weak D call: TRBD1 (6 bases). Germline V gives CDR1 SGHKS, CDR2 YYEKEE (reference sequence). The CDR3 is made up of 17 amino acids. V gave up 5 bases and J gave up 0 bases, with 20 bases separating them. In DNA form, the CDR3 reads TGTGCCAGCAGTATCGAGGATGCACAGGGAGCTAACTATGGCTACACCTTC. Amino acids: CASSIEDAQGANYGYTF.

J is TRBJ2-1 and V is TRBV27; D is unclear. This CDR3 is built from 15 residues. The germline V gene has CDR1 MNHEY and CDR2 SMNVEV (reference sequence). Trimming stripped 3 bases from V and 5 bases from J, with 14 bases between. This CDR3 reads CASSFFASGDNEQFF. CDR3 coding DNA: TGTGCCAGCAGTTTTTTTGCATCGGGTGACAATGAGCAGTTCTTC.

The chain carries TRBV29-1 and TRBJ2-1, with D possibly matching TRBD2 (5 bases). Trimming cost V 1 base and J 0 bases, with 10 bases left between them. This CDR3 has 15 residues. CDR1 SQVTM and CDR2 ANQGSEA come from the germline V gene. CDR3 sequence reads: CSVEGVSVSYNEQFF. The CDR3 DNA reads TGCAGCGTTGAAGGGGTTAGCGTCTCCTACAATGAGCAGTTCTTC.

This chain's CDR3 is CAETRALAHEQFF. In nucleotides, the CDR3 is TGTGCCGAAACGAGGGCACTAGCTCATGAGCAGTTCTTC. The chain uses TRBV7-9 and TRBJ2-1, with D perhaps TRBD2 (6 bases). CDR3 size: 13 residues. V was cut by 11 bases and J by 8 bases, with 19 bases left in between. Germline CDR1 is SEHNR and CDR2 is FQNEAQ (reference sequence).

The chain couples TRBV6-1 to TRBJ1-4; perhaps TRBD1 as D (6 bases). Germline CDR1 reads MNHNS; CDR2 reads SASEGT. V shed 4 bases and J shed 5 bases, with 11 bases lying between them. This CDR3 region has 14 residues. Written as DNA, the CDR3 is TGTGCCAGCAGTGTAGGGAGGGGGAATGAAAAACTGTTTTTT. Translating it yields CASSVGRGNEKLFF.

In its sample, this clone was seen once. In nucleotides, the CDR3 is TGTGCCAGCAGCCATTCACCGAACCCAGGTGGCGGGGAGCTGTTTTTT. It codes for CASSHSPNPGGGELFF. The V call is TRBV14, the J call TRBJ2-2; no definite D call. The V gene lost 3 bases and the J gene lost 7 bases, with 18 bases spanning the gap. The CDR3 is made up of 16 amino acids. The germline gives CDR1 SGHDN, CDR2 FVKESK. The whole variable domain, filled in from reference TRBV14 and TRBJ2-2, reads EAGVTQFPSHSVIEKGQTVTLRCDPISGHDNLYWYRRVMGKEIKFLLHFVKESKQDESGMPNNRFLAERTGGTYSTLKVQPAELEDSGVYFCASSHSPNPGGGELFFGEGSRLTVL.

CDR3 sequence reads: CATVPGRNTDTQYF. The CDR3, as DNA: TGCGCCACCGTCCCCGGGAGGAACACAGATACGCAGTATTTT. The chain uses TRBV5-1 and TRBJ2-3; TRBD2 aligns across 7 bases. Germline assignment: CDR1 SGHRS and CDR2 YFSETQ. The V segment lost 9 bases and the J segment 2 bases; nucleotides outside the gene matches: 9. CDR3 length: 14 amino acids.

The J gene is TRBJ1-2, the V gene TRBV7-9, with TRBD1 matching 8 bases. The V gene's germline CDR1 is SEHNR and CDR2 FQNEAQ (reference sequence). Germline trimming cut 5 bases from V and 4 bases from J; bases unmatched to any gene: 9. This CDR3 is 15 amino acids long. The CDR3 reads CASSVGTGFPYGYTF. The DNA of the CDR3 is TGTGCCAGCAGCGTCGGGACAGGCTTCCCCTATGGCTACACCTTC.

The genes are TRBV19 and TRBJ2-7; TRBD1 agrees at 7 bases. The germline gives CDR1 LNHDA, CDR2 SQIVND (reference sequence). The CDR3 contains 16 residues. V dropped 4 bases and J dropped 0; count of bases not matched to a gene: 9. CDR3 loop: CASSTWDSRDSYEQYF. In DNA, the CDR3 is TGTGCCAGTAGTACCTGGGACAGCCGAGACTCCTACGAGCAGTACTTC. The complete variable domain, with remaining parts taken from reference TRBV19 and TRBJ2-7, reads DGGITQSPKYLFRKEGQNVTLSCEQNLNHDAMYWYRQDPGQGLRLIYYSQIVNDFQKGDIAEGYSVSREKKESFPLTVTSAQKNPTAFYLCASSTWDSRDSYEQYFGPGTRLTVT.